This T cell receptor beta chain was observed in a study of STAT3 mutations in large granular lymphocyte leukemia. The wider study: Over half of T-LGLL patients had one or more immunosuppressive regimens. Points from the study as a whole: In T-cell large granular lymphocyte leukemia, about half of patients showed multiple immunodominant subclonotypes. TCR clonotype switching after therapy occurred in about 35% of the 18 patients.

The germline CDR1 and CDR2 sequences are SGHKS and YYEKEE (reference sequence). With 0 bases removed from V and 14 bases from J, the gap between germline ends came to 11 bases. This CDR3 spans 11 amino acids. As to this clone: What it binds is unknown.

Each sample's TCRbeta library yielded on average about 38,000 productive templates. Using immunoSEQ multiplex PCR, the repertoire was profiled, and TCRdb retains in-frame clones only, with some absent. This table has 20,000 to 30,000 clones, about 94% appearing once. The clonotype comes from a man between 40 and 49 years old with T-cell large granular lymphocyte leukemia. Some clones in this sample may be carry-over from other donors' samples. The sequenced material came from peripheral blood mononuclear cells. V usage is TRBV5-5 and J usage is TRBJ2-5; possibly TRBD2 for D (6 bases). The CDR3 DNA follows: TGTGCCAGCAGCTTGGTGGGGGAGGATTACTTC. It yields the protein CASSLVGEDYF.